This is a list of T cell receptor beta chains from one sample in a study of identical twins. MiXCR, applied by TCRdb to the 5' RACE reads, yields one record per CDR3 protein. The sample yields about 430,000 distinct CDR3 sequences, around 20% seen once. What was sequenced was naive T cells sorted from blood. All receptors come from a man aged 50 to 60 in good health. CDR3s leave out the opening cysteine and the closing phenylalanine or tryptophan.

V gene: TRBV24-1; CDR3 length: 15; CDR3 protein: ATSDSDGSSGANVLT
V gene: TRBV6-1; CDR3 length: 12; CDR3 protein: ASSPRLRPTEAF
V gene: TRBV28; CDR3 length: 13; CDR3 protein: ASRLLWLGNTEAF
V gene: TRBV6-1; CDR3 length: 13; CDR3 protein: ASSRGLAAGETQY
V gene: TRBV19; CDR3 length: 12; CDR3 protein: ASSPLQVPGELF
V gene: TRBV7-8; CDR3 length: 13; CDR3 protein: ASILSGRAFYEQY
V gene: TRBV28; CDR3 length: 13; CDR3 protein: ASSLGQGTTGELF
V gene: TRBV27; CDR3 length: 14; CDR3 protein: ASSFGRSSYNSPLH
V gene: TRBV20-1; CDR3 length: 13; CDR3 protein: SARDDRTPSYEQY
V gene: TRBV28; CDR3 length: 10; CDR3 protein: ASSLLSNEQF
V gene: TRBV20-1; CDR3 length: 11; CDR3 protein: SADGTHSYEQY
V gene: TRBV25-1; CDR3 length: 12; CDR3 protein: ASSEYGRGVGYT
V gene: TRBV9; CDR3 length: 14; CDR3 protein: ASSVAGLAGTVEQY
V gene: TRBV12-3/TRBV12-4; CDR3 length: 14; CDR3 protein: ASSPPGLAGTGELF
V gene: TRBV20-1; CDR3 length: 11; CDR3 protein: SARVNRDNEQF
V gene: TRBV10-1; CDR3 length: 13; CDR3 protein: ASSEFPGQGYEQY
V gene: TRBV29-1; CDR3 length: 12; CDR3 protein: SVESGVGTDTQY
V gene: TRBV5-1; CDR3 length: 13; CDR3 protein: ASSLGDGRVYEQY